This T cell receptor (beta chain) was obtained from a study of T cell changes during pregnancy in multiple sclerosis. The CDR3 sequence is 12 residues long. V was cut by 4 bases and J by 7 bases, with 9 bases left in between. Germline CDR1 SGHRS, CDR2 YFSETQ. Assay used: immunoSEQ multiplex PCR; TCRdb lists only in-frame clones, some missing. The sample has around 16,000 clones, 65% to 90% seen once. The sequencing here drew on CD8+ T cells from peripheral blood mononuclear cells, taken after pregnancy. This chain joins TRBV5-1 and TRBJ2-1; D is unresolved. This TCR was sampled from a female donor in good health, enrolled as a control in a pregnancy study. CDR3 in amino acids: CASSPGANEQFF. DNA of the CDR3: TGCGCCAGCAGCCCGGGTGCGAATGAGCAGTTCTTC. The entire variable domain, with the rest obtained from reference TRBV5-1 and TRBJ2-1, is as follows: KAGVTQTPRYLIKTRGQQVTLSCSPISGHRSVSWYQQTPGQGLQFLFEYFSETQRNKGNFPGRFSGRQFSNSRSEMNVSTLELGDSALYLCASSPGANEQFFGPGTRLTVL.